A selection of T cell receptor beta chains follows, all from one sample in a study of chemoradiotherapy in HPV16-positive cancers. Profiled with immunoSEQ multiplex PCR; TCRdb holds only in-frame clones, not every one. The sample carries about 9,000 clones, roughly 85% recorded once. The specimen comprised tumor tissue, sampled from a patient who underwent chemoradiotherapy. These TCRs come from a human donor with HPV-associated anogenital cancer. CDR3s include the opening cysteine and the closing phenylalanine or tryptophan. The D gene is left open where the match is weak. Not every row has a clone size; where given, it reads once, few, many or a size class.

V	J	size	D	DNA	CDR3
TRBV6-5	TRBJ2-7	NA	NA	TGTGCCAGCAGACATAGACAGGCCTACGAGCAGTACTTC	CASRHRQAYEQYF
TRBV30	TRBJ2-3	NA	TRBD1	TGTGCCTGGAGTCCCCCGAAATCAGGGGGCGCGAGAGATACGCAGTATTTT	CAWSPPKSGGARDTQYF
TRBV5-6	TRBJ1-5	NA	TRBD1	TGTGCCAGAAGACAGGGGCTGGGGAGCAATCAGCCCCAGCATTTT	CARRQGLGSNQPQHF
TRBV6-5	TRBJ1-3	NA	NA	TGTGCCAGCAGACTTACCCTAGGGCCTGGAAACACCATATATTTT	CASRLTLGPGNTIYF
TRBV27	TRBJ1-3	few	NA	TGTGCCAGCAGTTTATCGTGGGGAGCGGAAAACACCATATATTTT	CASSLSWGAENTIYF
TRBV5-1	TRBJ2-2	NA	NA	TGCGCCAGCAGCTTGGTTCCCACCGGGGAGCTGTTTTTT	CASSLVPTGELFF
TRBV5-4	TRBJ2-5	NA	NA	TGTGCCAGCAGCTTGGGCGGTGGCTCCCCAGAGACCCAGTACTTC	CASSLGGGSPETQYF
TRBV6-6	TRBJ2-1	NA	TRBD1	TGTGCCAGCACTTTGACAGGGAATTTTAATGAGCAGTTCTTC	CASTLTGNFNEQFF
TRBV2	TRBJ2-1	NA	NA	TGTGCCAGCAGTGAACACAGCAATGAGCAGTTCTTC	CASSEHSNEQFF
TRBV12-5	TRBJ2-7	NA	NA	TGTGCTAGTGTTCTCGCTGGGGGATACGAGCAGTACTTC	CASVLAGGYEQYF
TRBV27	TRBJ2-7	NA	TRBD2	TGTGCCAGCAGCTCGGGGGGGTGGGAGCAGTACTTC	CASSSGGWEQYF
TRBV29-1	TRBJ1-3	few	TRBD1	TGCAGCGCCTGGGACAGGAGCTCTGGAAACACCATATATTTT	CSAWDRSSGNTIYF
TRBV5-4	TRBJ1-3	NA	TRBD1	TGTGCCAGCAGCAAAAAGTTACAGGGGGCTGGAAACACCATATATTTT	CASSKKLQGAGNTIYF
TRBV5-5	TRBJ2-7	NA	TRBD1	TGTGCCAGCAGCTTAACCGGGACAGGGGGCTACGAGCAGTACTTC	CASSLTGTGGYEQYF
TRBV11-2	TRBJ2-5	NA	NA	TGTGCCAGCAGCCGGGACTTCCAAGAGACCCAGTACTTC	CASSRDFQETQYF
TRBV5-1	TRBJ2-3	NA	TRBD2	TGCGCCAGCAAATCTAGCGGGGGGCTCACAGATACGCAGTATTTT	CASKSSGGLTDTQYF
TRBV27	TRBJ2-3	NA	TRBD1	TGTGCCAGCAGTTTGAGGGGGACAGCGGTTTCAGATACGCAGTATTTT	CASSLRGTAVSDTQYF
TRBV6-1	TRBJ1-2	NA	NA	TGTGCCAGCAGTGCGAGTCAACTTGCTAACTATGGCTACACCTTC	CASSASQLANYGYTF
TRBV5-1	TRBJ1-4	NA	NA	TGCGCCAGCAGCTTGGCGCCGGGGGCAGAAAGGAATGAAAAACTGTTTTTT	CASSLAPGAERNEKLFF
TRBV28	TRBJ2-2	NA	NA	TGTGCCAGCACCCCCGGGGGTCGCACCGGGGAGCTGTTTTTT	CASTPGGRTGELFF
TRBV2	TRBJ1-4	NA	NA	TGTGCCAGCAGTGATGTAGGGGTAACTAATGAAAAACTGTTTTTT	CASSDVGVTNEKLFF
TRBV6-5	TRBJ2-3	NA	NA	TGTGCCAGCAGATTCGGGACTTACACAGATACGCAGTATTTT	CASRFGTYTDTQYF
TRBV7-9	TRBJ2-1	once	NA	TGTGCCAGCAGCTTTCGACGGCCTCAAGATGACAATGAGCAGTTCTTC	CASSFRRPQDDNEQFF
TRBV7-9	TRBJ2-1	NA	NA	TGTGCCAGCAGCCGAAGGATTTCTACCAACAATGAGCAGTTCTTC	CASSRRISTNNEQFF
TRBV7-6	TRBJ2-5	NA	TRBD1	TGTGCCAGCAGCTTATATGTGACAGGGGGCGGGGAGACCCAGTACTTC	CASSLYVTGGGETQYF
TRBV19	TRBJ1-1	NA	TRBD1	TGTGCCAGTAGTCCATTCCGGGACAGGGGTATGAACACTGAAGCTTTCTTT	CASSPFRDRGMNTEAFF
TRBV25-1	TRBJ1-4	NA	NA	TGTGCCAGCAGTGAACGTGGTAATGAAAAACTGTTTTTT	CASSERGNEKLFF
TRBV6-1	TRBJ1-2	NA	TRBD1	TGTGCCAGCAGCGCATCCAGGGGGGACTATGGCTACACCTTC	CASSASRGDYGYTF
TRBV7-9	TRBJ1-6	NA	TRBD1	TGTGCCAGCAGGAACAGACAGGGAGATTCACCCCTCCACTTT	CASRNRQGDSPLHF
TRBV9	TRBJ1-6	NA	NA	TGTGCCAGCAGCCCCCAGGTGGATTCACCCCTCCACTTT	CASSPQVDSPLHF
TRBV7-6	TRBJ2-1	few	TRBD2	TGTGCCAGCAGCTTATGGTCTAGCGGGACTTACAATGAGCAGTTCTTC	CASSLWSSGTYNEQFF
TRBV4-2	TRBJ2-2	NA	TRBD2	TGTGCCAGCAGCCAAGATGCCCCTAGCGGGGGGGCCGGGGCCGGGGAGCTGTTTTTT	CASSQDAPSGGAGAGELFF
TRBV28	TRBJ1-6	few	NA	TGTGCCAGCACCCCAGGGCATCGGTCACCCCTCCACTTT	CASTPGHRSPLHF
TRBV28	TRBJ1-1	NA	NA	TGTGCCATACAGGGGAACACTGAAGCTTTCTTT	CAIQGNTEAFF
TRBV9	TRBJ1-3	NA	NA	TGTGCCAGCAGCGTAGCATCGAGTTCTGGAAACACCATATATTTT	CASSVASSSGNTIYF
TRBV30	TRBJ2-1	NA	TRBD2	TGTGCCTGGAGTCCATGGACTAGCGGGAGGGGTTACAATGAGCAGTTCTTC	CAWSPWTSGRGYNEQFF
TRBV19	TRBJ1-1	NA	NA	TGTGCCAGTAGTATGGTGTGGAACACTGAAGCTTTCTTT	CASSMVWNTEAFF
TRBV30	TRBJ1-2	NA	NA	TGTGCGACCACAGGCACTAACTATGGCTACACCTTC	CATTGTNYGYTF
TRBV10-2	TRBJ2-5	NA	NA	TGCGCCAGCAGTGAGAGGGAGACCCAGTACTTC	CASSERETQYF
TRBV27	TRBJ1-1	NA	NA	TGTGCCAGCCGTTTGGGGACTGAAGCTTTCTTT	CASRLGTEAFF
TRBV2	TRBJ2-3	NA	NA	TGTGCCAGCAGACCCGCAGGACTGAAGAATACGCAGTATTTT	CASRPAGLKNTQYF
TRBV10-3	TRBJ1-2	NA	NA	TGTGCCATCAGTGAGATTACCGACGCCCGTCTCTATGGCTACACCTTC	CAISEITDARLYGYTF